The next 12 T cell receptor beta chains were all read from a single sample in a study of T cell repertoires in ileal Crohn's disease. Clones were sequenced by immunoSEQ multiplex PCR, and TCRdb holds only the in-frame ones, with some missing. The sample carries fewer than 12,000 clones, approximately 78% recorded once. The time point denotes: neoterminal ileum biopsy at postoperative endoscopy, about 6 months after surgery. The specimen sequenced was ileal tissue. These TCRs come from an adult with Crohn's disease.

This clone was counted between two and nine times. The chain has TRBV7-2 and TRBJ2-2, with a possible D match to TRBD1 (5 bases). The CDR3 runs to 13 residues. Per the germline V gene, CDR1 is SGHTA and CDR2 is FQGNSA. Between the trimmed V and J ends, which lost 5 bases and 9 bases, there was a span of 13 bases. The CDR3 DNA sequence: TGTGCCAGCAGCCCAGACAGAACGAGGGAGCTGTTTTTT. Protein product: CASSPDRTRELFF.

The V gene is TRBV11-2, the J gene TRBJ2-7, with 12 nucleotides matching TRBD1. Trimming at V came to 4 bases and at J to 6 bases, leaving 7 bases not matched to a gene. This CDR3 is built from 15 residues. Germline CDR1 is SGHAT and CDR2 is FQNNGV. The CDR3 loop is CASSSGTGGTVEQYF. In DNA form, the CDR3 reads TGTGCCAGCAGCTCGGGGACAGGGGGCACGGTCGAGCAGTACTTC. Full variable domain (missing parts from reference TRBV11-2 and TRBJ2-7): EAGVAQSPRYKIIEKRQSVAFWCNPISGHATLYWYQQILGQGPKLLIQFQNNGVVDDSQLPKDRFSAERLKGVDSTLKIQPAKLEDSAVYLCASSSGTGGTVEQYFGPGTRLTVT.

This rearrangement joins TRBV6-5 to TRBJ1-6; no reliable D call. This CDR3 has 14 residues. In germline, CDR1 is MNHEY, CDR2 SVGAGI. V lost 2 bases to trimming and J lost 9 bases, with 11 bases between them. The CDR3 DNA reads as TGTGCCAGCAGTTACGAGAGGCTAGGTTCACCCCTCCACTTT. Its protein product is CASSYERLGSPLHF.

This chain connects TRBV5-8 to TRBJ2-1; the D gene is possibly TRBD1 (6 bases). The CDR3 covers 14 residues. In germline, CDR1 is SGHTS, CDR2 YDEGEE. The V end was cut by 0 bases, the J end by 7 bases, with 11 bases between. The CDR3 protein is CASSLERGWNEQFF. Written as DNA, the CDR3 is TGTGCCAGCAGCTTGGAAAGGGGGTGGAATGAGCAGTTCTTC. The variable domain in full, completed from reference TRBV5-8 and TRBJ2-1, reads EAGVTQSPTHLIKTRGQQATLRCSPISGHTSVYWYQQALGLGLQFLLWYDEGEERNRGNFPPRFSGRQFPNYSSELNVNALELEDSALYLCASSLERGWNEQFFGPGTRLTVL.

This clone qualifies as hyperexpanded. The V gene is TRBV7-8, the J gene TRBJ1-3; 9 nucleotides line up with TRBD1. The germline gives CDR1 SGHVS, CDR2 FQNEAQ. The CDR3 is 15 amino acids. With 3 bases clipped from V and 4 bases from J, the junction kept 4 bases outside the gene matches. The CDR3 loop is CASSFGTGTGNTIYF. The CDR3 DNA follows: TGTGCCAGCAGCTTTGGGACAGGGACAGGAAACACCATATATTTT.

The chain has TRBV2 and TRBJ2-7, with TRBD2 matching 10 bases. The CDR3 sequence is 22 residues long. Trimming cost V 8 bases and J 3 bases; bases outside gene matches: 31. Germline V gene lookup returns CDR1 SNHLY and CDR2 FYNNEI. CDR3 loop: CASLKRSGSLNPGTSVNYEQYF. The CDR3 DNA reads TGTGCCAGCCTAAAGAGGTCAGGGTCATTGAACCCCGGGACTAGCGTGAACTACGAGCAGTACTTC.

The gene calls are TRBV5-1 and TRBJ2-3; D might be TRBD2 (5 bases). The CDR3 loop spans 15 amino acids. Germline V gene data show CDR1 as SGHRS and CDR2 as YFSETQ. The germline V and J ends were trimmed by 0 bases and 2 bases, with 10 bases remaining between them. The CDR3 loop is CASSLAMTTTDTQYF. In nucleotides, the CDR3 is TGCGCCAGCAGCTTGGCGATGACTACCACAGATACGCAGTATTTT.

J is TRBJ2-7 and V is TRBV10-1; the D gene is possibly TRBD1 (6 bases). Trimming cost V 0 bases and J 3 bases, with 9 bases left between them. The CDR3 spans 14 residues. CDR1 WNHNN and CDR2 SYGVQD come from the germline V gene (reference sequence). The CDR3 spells CASSESKGHYEQYF. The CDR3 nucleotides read TGCGCCAGCAGTGAGTCAAAGGGACACTACGAGCAGTACTTC.

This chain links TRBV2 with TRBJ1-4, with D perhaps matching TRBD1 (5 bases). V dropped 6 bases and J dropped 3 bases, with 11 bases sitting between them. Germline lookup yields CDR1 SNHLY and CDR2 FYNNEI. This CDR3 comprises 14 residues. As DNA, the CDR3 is TGTGCCAGCAGCTTAGGGGCCTCTAATGAAAAACTGTTTTTT. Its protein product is CASSLGASNEKLFF.

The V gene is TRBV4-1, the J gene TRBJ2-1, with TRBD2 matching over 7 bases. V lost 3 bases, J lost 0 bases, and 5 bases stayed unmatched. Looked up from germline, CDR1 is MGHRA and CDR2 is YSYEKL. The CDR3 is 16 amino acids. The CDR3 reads CASSHAGGSSYNEQFF. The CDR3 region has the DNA TGCGCCAGCAGCCATGCTGGCGGGAGCTCCTACAATGAGCAGTTCTTC.

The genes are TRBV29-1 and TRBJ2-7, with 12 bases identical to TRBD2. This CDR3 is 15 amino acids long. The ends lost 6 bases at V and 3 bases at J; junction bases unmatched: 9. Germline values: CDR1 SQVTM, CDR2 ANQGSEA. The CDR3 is CSVESTSGRFYEQYF. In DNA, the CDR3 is TGCAGCGTAGAATCTACTAGCGGGAGGTTCTACGAGCAGTACTTC.

The CDR3 nucleotides are TGTGCCTGGGCCATAGCGAATGAGCAGTTCTTC. Translated: CAWAIANEQFF. The gene calls are TRBV30 and TRBJ2-1; TRBD2 is a possible D gene (5 bases). The CDR3 consists of 11 residues. Trimming took off 5 bases at V and 7 bases at J, with 9 bases between the two ends. CDR1 GTSNPN and CDR2 SVGIG come from the germline V gene (reference sequence). The full variable domain, with the rest looked up from reference TRBV30 and TRBJ2-1, is SQTIHQWPATLVQPVGSPLSLECTVEGTSNPNLYWYRQAAGRGLQLLFYSVGIGQISSEVPQNLSASRPQDRQFILSSKKLLLSDSGFYLCAWAIANEQFFGPGTRLTVL.